This record concerns one TCR beta chain sequence. The target antigen is unknown. The CDR3 sequence is 15 residues long. CDR1 MNHEY and CDR2 SVGEGT come from the germline V gene. V was shortened by 5 bases and J by 7 bases, with 20 bases between the two germline ends. MiXCR, applied by TCRdb to the 5' RACE reads, yields one record per CDR3 protein. There are about 160,000 distinct CDR3 sequences in the sample; roughly 10% occur only once, and about 14% lies in the top ten. This sample is drawn from a study of CD8 T cells in ankylosing spondylitis. General study points: Apparently characteristic of ankylosing spondylitis blood was a TCR beta motif (about 8 highly homologous variants). Researchers reportedly found disease-linked clones significantly enriched in matched ankylosing spondylitis synovial fluid.

Sequenced input: blood, either unsorted or a sorted T cell fraction (not recorded which). This TCR came from a female donor with ankylosing spondylitis or in good health (not recorded which). This chain uses TRBV6-2 or TRBV6-3 with TRBJ1-1; a possible D gene is TRBD1 (5 bases). This CDR3 reads CASSPQTVEGNEAFF. For the CDR3, the DNA is TGTGCCAGCAGTCCCCAGACAGTTGAGGGAAATGAAGCTTTCTTT.